These 31 T cell receptor beta chains share one sample of origin, sequenced in a study of cytotoxic CD8 clonotypes in ibrutinib-treated CLL. Profiled with immunoSEQ multiplex PCR; TCRdb holds only in-frame clones, not every one. The table has some 28,000 clones, 62% seen once; the top ten hold 12% to 15%. This specimen consisted of PBMCs, obtained before ibrutinib treatment. All receptors come from a human donor with chronic lymphocytic leukemia.

This clone was counted a few times. One end of the junction varies from germline; a read error may be responsible. The DNA for the CDR3 is TGTGCCAGCAGTCCTCCCCACTGG. It is translated as CASSPPHW. The chain combines TRBV7-9 with TRBJ1-1; D gene ambiguous. The CDR3 has 8 residues. Per the germline V gene, CDR1 is SEHNR and CDR2 is FQNEAQ (reference sequence).

This chain connects TRBV6-5 to TRBJ2-5; 9 positions match TRBD1. Looked up from germline, CDR1 is MNHEY and CDR2 is SVGAGI. The ends lost 0 bases at V and 5 bases at J; junction bases unmatched: 7. CDR3 length equals 16 residues. The DNA for the CDR3 is TGTGCCAGCAGTTACTCAATGGGACAGGGTCAGGAGACCCAGTACTTC. Amino acid sequence: CASSYSMGQGQETQYF.

V is TRBV7-6 and J is TRBJ2-7; D is perhaps TRBD1 (6 bases). Trimming pared 1 base from V and 2 bases from J, leaving 9 bases between. This CDR3 comprises 14 residues. Germline V gene sequence: CDR1 SGHVS, CDR2 FNYEAQ. The CDR3 sequence: CASSLGQGTYEQYF. CDR3 bases: TGTGCCAGCAGCTTAGGTCAGGGGACCTACGAGCAGTACTTC.

The chain carries TRBV4-2 and TRBJ2-1; TRBD2 agrees at 7 bases. Losses at the gene ends were 1 base for V and 3 bases for J; bases not matched to a gene: 3. The CDR3 loop spans 15 amino acids. Germline V CDR1 and CDR2: LGHNA, YNFKEQ. DNA of the CDR3: TGTGCCAGCAGCCAAGTCGGCGGGAGCTACAATGAGCAGTTCTTC. It translates to CASSQVGGSYNEQFF.

V usage is TRBV9 and J usage is TRBJ2-3, with D possibly TRBD1 on 8 matching bases. The CDR3 consists of 16 residues. Germline loops: CDR1 SGDLS, CDR2 YYNGEE. The V and J ends lost 4 bases and 0 bases respectively, with 15 bases between them. CDR3 bases: TGTGCCAGCAGCCCTACAGGGGGGGCGAGCACAGATACGCAGTATTTT. Protein product: CASSPTGGASTDTQYF.

The CDR3 DNA reads as TGTGCCACCGGGACAGGGGCTGGGGGAGAGCAGTACTTC. Protein product: CATGTGAGGEQYF. V and J are TRBV27 and TRBJ2-7; 10 nucleotides agree with TRBD1. The CDR3 totals 13 residues. Germline CDR1 MNHEY, CDR2 SMNVEV (reference sequence). J was trimmed by 7 bases and V by 10 bases; bases with no gene match: 10.

This sequence joins TRBV29-1 and TRBJ2-7; D is perhaps TRBD2 (6 bases). The CDR3 runs to 14 residues. The germline V and J ends were trimmed by 0 bases and 4 bases, with 13 bases remaining between them. The germline CDR1 and CDR2 sequences are SQVTM and ANQGSEA. The CDR3 region is CSVEDRRESYEQYF. For the CDR3, the DNA is TGCAGCGTTGAAGATCGCCGGGAGAGTTACGAGCAGTACTTC.

The genes are TRBV14 and TRBJ2-3; D is possibly TRBD2 (5 bases). In germline, CDR1 is SGHDN, CDR2 FVKESK. The V end lost 4 bases, the J end lost 0 bases, and 11 bases lay between the germline ends. The CDR3 contains 15 residues. CDR3 amino acids: CASSPQAVSTDTQYF. The CDR3 DNA is TGTGCCAGCAGCCCGCAAGCGGTTAGCACAGATACGCAGTATTTT. The full variable domain, completed using reference TRBV14 and TRBJ2-3, is EAGVTQFPSHSVIEKGQTVTLRCDPISGHDNLYWYRRVMGKEIKFLLHFVKESKQDESGMPNNRFLAERTGGTYSTLKVQPAELEDSGVYFCASSPQAVSTDTQYFGPGTRLTVL.

This clone was seen a few times. The chain recombines TRBV27 with TRBJ2-7; D is unclear. V dropped 0 bases and J dropped 2 bases, with 11 bases sitting between them. This CDR3 comprises 15 residues. Germline CDR1 MNHEY, CDR2 SMNVEV (reference sequence). The CDR3 DNA follows: TGTGCCAGCAGTTTATCCGGGCAGGTCGCCTACGAGCAGTACTTC. Encoded protein: CASSLSGQVAYEQYF.

This rearrangement joins TRBV5-6 to TRBJ2-7; the D is unclear. CDR3 size: 11 residues. The germline CDR1 and CDR2 sequences are SGHDT and YYEEEE. Trimming removed 3 bases at V and 0 bases at J, with 1 base between. CDR3 coding DNA: TGTGCCAGCAGCTCCTCCTACGAGCAGTACTTC. The encoded protein is CASSSSYEQYF.

The chain couples TRBV5-1 to TRBJ1-1; perhaps TRBD1 as D (6 bases). CDR1 and CDR2 (germline): SGHRS, YFSETQ. This CDR3 has 13 amino acids. The V and J ends lost 4 bases and 7 bases respectively, with 14 bases between them. The CDR3, as DNA: TGCGCCAGCAGCCCTCAAAAGGGGGGTGAAGCTTTCTTT. It codes for CASSPQKGGEAFF. Looking up the rest from reference TRBV5-1 and TRBJ1-1 gives the full variable domain: KAGVTQTPRYLIKTRGQQVTLSCSPISGHRSVSWYQQTPGQGLQFLFEYFSETQRNKGNFPGRFSGRQFSNSRSEMNVSTLELGDSALYLCASSPQKGGEAFFGQGTRLTVV.

The genes are TRBV18 and TRBJ1-5; no clear D. The CDR3 is made up of 14 amino acids. Per germline, CDR1 KGHSH and CDR2 LQKENI. V was cut by 8 bases and J by 7 bases, with 18 bases left in between. CDR3 amino acids: CASRSEWSWQPQHF. CDR3 in DNA: TGTGCCAGCCGGTCTGAGTGGTCCTGGCAGCCCCAGCATTTT.

The chain has TRBV5-6 and TRBJ1-2, with D possibly being TRBD1 (5 bases). Germline CDR1 and CDR2: SGHDT and YYEEEE. The CDR3 runs 11 residues. The V and J ends lost 9 bases and 8 bases respectively, with 14 bases between them. The CDR3: CATEGGDGYTF. In DNA form, the CDR3 reads TGTGCCACGGAGGGAGGGGACGGCTACACCTTC.

The CDR3 protein is CASSLSVGAYEQYF. In DNA form, the CDR3 reads TGTGCCAGCAGCTTAAGCGTTGGGGCCTACGAGCAGTACTTC. This chain connects TRBV5-4 to TRBJ2-7; no definite D call. The V end was cut by 2 bases, the J end by 2 bases, with 11 bases between. Per germline, CDR1 SGHNT and CDR2 YYREEE (reference sequence). The CDR3 totals 14 residues.

This chain uses TRBV11-2 with TRBJ2-7; TRBD1 aligns across 9 bases. Germline CDR1 is SGHAT and CDR2 is FQNNGV. The CDR3 runs 17 residues. V lost 5 bases, J lost 6 bases, and 17 bases stayed unmatched. The CDR3 spells CASSQGGGTGKGREQYF. The CDR3, as DNA: TGTGCCAGCAGCCAGGGTGGGGGGACAGGGAAAGGACGCGAGCAGTACTTC.

This chain connects TRBV6-5 to TRBJ2-7, with 10 nucleotides matching TRBD2. The J segment lost 3 bases and the V segment lost 8 bases, leaving 4 bases of the junction unmatched. The V gene's germline CDR1 is MNHEY and CDR2 SVGAGI. This CDR3 spans 13 amino acids. CDR3 nucleotide sequence: TGTGCCAGCGCCTGGACTAGCGGCTACGAGCAGTACTTC. Its translation is CASAWTSGYEQYF.

This clone has just one count. The chain joins TRBV10-1 to TRBJ1-1, with TRBD1 identical over 8 bases. CDR1 and CDR2 (germline): WNHNN, SYGVQD (reference sequence). The CDR3 loop spans 15 amino acids. Trimming at V came to 3 bases and at J to 5 bases, leaving 8 bases not matched to a gene. CDR3 sequence reads: CASSDHSGGATEAFF. The CDR3 nucleotides are TGCGCCAGCAGTGACCACTCAGGGGGCGCGACTGAAGCTTTCTTT.

This clone was detected only a few times. This chain uses TRBV11-2 with TRBJ2-3; 8 bases fit TRBD1. The CDR3 has 14 residues. The germline V gene has CDR1 SGHAT and CDR2 FQNNGV. V lost 8 bases, J lost 1 base, and 5 bases stayed unmatched. The CDR3 loop is CASRGQGGTDTQYF. As DNA, the CDR3 is TGTGCCAGCCGAGGACAGGGTGGCACAGATACGCAGTATTTT.

This clone was recorded only once. The chain carries TRBV27 and TRBJ2-7; 11 nucleotides line up with TRBD1. With V trimmed by 2 bases and J by 7 bases, 4 bases remained unmatched. This CDR3 comprises 14 residues. From germline, CDR1 is MNHEY and CDR2 SMNVEV (reference sequence). The CDR3: CASSLGQGAGEQYF. The CDR3 nucleotides are TGTGCCAGCAGTTTAGGACAGGGGGCGGGAGAGCAGTACTTC.

This clone was observed a few times. The genes are TRBV25-1 and TRBJ2-7; no definite D call. The germline V and J ends were trimmed by 5 bases and 3 bases, with 8 bases remaining between them. Germline V gene data show CDR1 as MGHDK and CDR2 as SYGVNS. The CDR3 totals 12 residues. This CDR3 is CASSRALYEQYF. The CDR3 bases are TGTGCCAGCAGTAGGGCCCTCTACGAGCAGTACTTC.

CDR3 sequence (DNA): TGCGCCAGCAGCTTGGGACTAGTGGGTAGCACAGATACGCAGTATTTT. This translates into CASSLGLVGSTDTQYF. The rearrangement uses TRBV5-1 and TRBJ2-3; TRBD2 is a possible D gene (6 bases). The CDR3 has 16 residues. V lost 0 bases, J lost 0 bases, and 11 bases lay in between. The germline gives CDR1 SGHRS, CDR2 YFSETQ.

V usage is TRBV15 and J usage is TRBJ1-2; D uncertain. There are 14 residues in the CDR3. With 0 bases removed from V and 9 bases from J, the gap between germline ends came to 14 bases. Germline V gives CDR1 LNHNV, CDR2 YYDKDF (reference sequence). The CDR3 sequence: CATSREVAGDSYTF. In DNA, the CDR3 is TGTGCCACCAGCAGAGAAGTGGCCGGGGATAGCTACACCTTC.

This clone has more than one count but fewer than ten. The J gene is TRBJ2-6, the V gene TRBV7-9; the match to TRBD2 covers 8 bases. After removal of 4 bases from V and 1 base from J, the junction contained 3 bases not matched to a gene. Germline values: CDR1 SEHNR, CDR2 FQNEAQ (reference sequence). The CDR3 is 16 residues long. As DNA, the CDR3 is TGTGCCAGCAGCTCCCGGGGGGGATCTGGGGCCAACGTCCTGACTTTC. Encoded protein: CASSSRGGSGANVLTF.

V gene TRBV28 combines with J gene TRBJ2-3; tentative D call: TRBD2 (6 bases). The CDR3 is 14 amino acids. The V end lost 6 bases, the J end lost 4 bases, and 14 bases lay between the germline ends. Per the germline V gene, CDR1 is MDHEN and CDR2 is SYDVKM. CDR3 in amino acids: CASRLGGSPDTQYF. In nucleotides, the CDR3 is TGTGCCAGCAGGCTCGGAGGGAGCCCAGATACGCAGTATTTT.

The chain has TRBV19 and TRBJ1-5, with a tentative D call TRBD1 (6 bases). Trimming stripped 8 bases from V and 3 bases from J, with 14 bases between. Germline lookup yields CDR1 LNHDA and CDR2 SQIVND (reference sequence). The CDR3 is 14 amino acids. The CDR3 protein is CASGVWGPNQPQHF. DNA for the CDR3: TGTGCCAGTGGGGTTTGGGGGCCCAATCAGCCCCAGCATTTT. The full variable domain, rest sourced from reference TRBV19 and TRBJ1-5, is DGGITQSPKYLFRKEGQNVTLSCEQNLNHDAMYWYRQDPGQGLRLIYYSQIVNDFQKGDIAEGYSVSREKKESFPLTVTSAQKNPTAFYLCASGVWGPNQPQHFGDGTRLSIL.

In this sample, this clone turned up a few times. V gene TRBV27 combines with J gene TRBJ2-2, with D perhaps matching TRBD2 (6 bases). The germline V and J ends were trimmed by 4 bases and 1 base, with 7 bases remaining between them. There are 14 residues in the CDR3. Germline assignment: CDR1 MNHEY and CDR2 SMNVEV (reference sequence). The CDR3 is CASSSGLNTGELFF. CDR3 bases: TGTGCCAGCAGTTCGGGACTGAACACCGGGGAGCTGTTTTTT.

In this sample, this clone is medium-sized. The V gene is TRBV28, the J gene TRBJ2-7, with D perhaps matching TRBD1 (5 bases). The CDR3 runs 16 residues. The V gene lost 5 bases and the J gene lost 0 bases, with 17 bases spanning the gap. CDR1 is MDHEN and CDR2 is SYDVKM in the germline V gene. The CDR3 spells CASSPAAGPFSYEQYF. The CDR3 DNA sequence: TGTGCCAGCAGTCCCGCCGCAGGGCCTTTCTCCTACGAGCAGTACTTC.

The chain employs TRBV7-9 and TRBJ2-6; the D gene could be TRBD1 or TRBD2 (6 bases each). Trimming took off 7 bases at V and 0 bases at J, with 16 bases between the two ends. CDR1 and CDR2 from the germline V gene are SEHNR and FQNEAQ (reference sequence). This CDR3 region has 17 residues. This CDR3 reads CASTPQGGGSGANVLTF. Written as DNA, the CDR3 is TGTGCCAGCACCCCACAGGGAGGCGGCTCTGGGGCCAACGTCCTGACTTTC.

The rearrangement joins TRBV15 to TRBJ1-1; 8 bases map to TRBD1. CDR3 length equals 15 residues. The germline V gene has CDR1 LNHNV and CDR2 YYDKDF (reference sequence). V trimming: 2 bases; J trimming: 2 bases; junction bases outside the gene matches: 4. In DNA form, the CDR3 reads TGTGCCACCAGCAGAACCGGGACAGGTAACACTGAAGCTTTCTTT. It encodes CATSRTGTGNTEAFF.

This clone was seen a few times. The gene calls are TRBV7-8 and TRBJ2-5; weak D call: TRBD2 (5 bases). Germline CDR1 reads SGHVS; CDR2 reads FQNEAQ. V shed 1 base and J shed 2 bases, with 8 bases lying between them. CDR3 size: 14 residues. In DNA, the CDR3 is TGTGCCAGCAGCTTAGTGGACTTACAAGAGACCCAGTACTTC. Translation: CASSLVDLQETQYF.

This clone was picked up a small number of times. The rearrangement links TRBV19 to TRBJ1-1; possible D gene TRBD1, 5 bases. Germline CDR1 LNHDA, CDR2 SQIVND (reference sequence). Between the trimmed V and J ends, which lost 5 bases and 1 base, there was a span of 8 bases. The CDR3 spans 13 residues. DNA for the CDR3: TGTGCCAGTAGTCCAAGGGGGAACACTGAAGCTTTCTTT. Its protein is CASSPRGNTEAFF.